The 30 T cell receptor beta chains below all came from one sample that was sequenced in a study of blood T cell repertoires in COVID-19. Sequencing used immunoSEQ multiplex PCR; TCRdb keeps in-frame clones, though not all of them. This repertoire shows about 130,000 clones, around 84% found once; its top ten account for 2% to 3%. Sequenced input: PBMCs or T cells enriched from blood (not recorded which). These receptors came from a man aged 35 to 55 with acute COVID-19.

The chain has TRBV29-1 and TRBJ2-5; D is perhaps TRBD1 (5 bases). This CDR3 comprises 12 residues. Germline assignment: CDR1 SQVTM and CDR2 ANQGSEA. Between the trimmed V and J ends, which lost 3 bases and 5 bases, there was a span of 10 bases. Written as DNA, the CDR3 is TGCAGCGTTGAGAAGGGGCCTGAGACCCAGTACTTC. It is translated as CSVEKGPETQYF. The full variable domain, in which reference TRBV29-1 and TRBJ2-5 provide the parts outside the CDR3, is SAVISQKPSRDICQRGTSLTIQCQVDSQVTMMFWYRQQPGQSLTLIATANQGSEATYESGFVIDKFPISRPNLTFSTLTVSNMSPEDSSIYLCSVEKGPETQYFGPGTRLLVL.

V gene TRBV7-9 combines with J gene TRBJ1-2, with TRBD1 matching 8 bases. The CDR3 spans 13 residues. The ends lost 4 bases at V and 6 bases at J; junction bases unmatched: 4. Looked up from germline, CDR1 is SEHNR and CDR2 is FQNEAQ (reference sequence). CDR3 in DNA: TGTGCCAGCAGCTCAGGACAGGGCAATGGCTACACCTTC. This codes for CASSSGQGNGYTF.

This clone came up a few times. J is TRBJ1-2 and V is TRBV6-2 or TRBV6-3; a weak D match, TRBD1 (5 bases). Trimming took off 2 bases at V and 6 bases at J, with 13 bases between the two ends. Looked up from germline, CDR1 is MNHEY and CDR2 is SVGEGT. The CDR3 covers 14 residues. CDR3 amino acids: CASSYGPGQHGYTF. The CDR3 DNA sequence: TGTGCCAGCAGTTACGGGCCAGGGCAACATGGCTACACCTTC.

The gene calls are TRBV5-1 and TRBJ2-2; 7 nucleotides align to TRBD2. CDR1 and CDR2 from the germline V gene are SGHRS and YFSETQ. The CDR3 is made up of 15 amino acids. Trimming took 4 bases from V and 7 from J; bases not matched to a gene: 10. The chain's CDR3 is CASSISGPRHGELFF. The CDR3 region has the DNA TGCGCCAGCAGCATTAGCGGGCCCCGACACGGGGAGCTGTTTTTT.

The chain joins TRBV18 to TRBJ2-7; TRBD1 matches 7 bases. The CDR3 runs to 13 residues. Losses at the gene ends were 8 bases for V and 5 bases for J; bases not matched to a gene: 9. Looked up from germline, CDR1 is KGHSH and CDR2 is LQKENI. The CDR3 nucleotides are TGTGCCAGCCTCGGGACAGTAGAACACGAGCAGTACTTC. This codes for CASLGTVEHEQYF.

J is TRBJ1-4 and V is TRBV18; TRBD1 matches at 7 bases. J gave up 2 bases and V 8 bases, and 2 bases lay outside the gene matches. Looked up from germline, CDR1 is KGHSH and CDR2 is LQKENI. This CDR3 region has 13 residues. The CDR3 DNA reads TGTGCCAGCAAGACAGGGACTAATGAAAAACTGTTTTTT. Residues: CASKTGTNEKLFF.

The gene calls are TRBV7-2 and TRBJ2-5; D is unclear. This CDR3 comprises 15 residues. V was shortened by 3 bases and J by 3 bases, with 14 bases between the two germline ends. Per germline, CDR1 SGHTA and CDR2 FQGNSA. The CDR3 nucleotides read TGTGCCAGCAGCTTTACCGTAAGCAGGAAAGAGACCCAGTACTTC. Its translation: CASSFTVSRKETQYF.

This clone was seen just once. J is TRBJ1-3 and V is TRBV6-6, with D perhaps matching TRBD1 (5 bases). From germline, CDR1 is MNHNY and CDR2 SVGAGI (reference sequence). Trimming shortened V by 5 bases and J by 0 bases, and 23 bases separated the two germline ends. The CDR3 sequence is 19 residues long. CDR3 sequence (DNA): TGTGCCAGCAGTCTGACAGCTTCTCACTCCCCGAGCTCTGGAAACACCATATATTTT. Translation gives CASSLTASHSPSSGNTIYF.

The chain uses TRBV9 and TRBJ2-3; 10 bases map to TRBD2. The CDR3 is made up of 15 amino acids. CDR1 and CDR2 (germline): SGDLS, YYNGEE. With V trimmed by 3 bases and J by 2 bases, 3 bases remained unmatched. CDR3: CASSASGGSTDTQYF. The CDR3 DNA reads TGTGCCAGCAGCGCTAGCGGGGGTTCCACAGATACGCAGTATTTT.

The chain recombines TRBV3-1 (or the pseudogene TRBV3-2) with TRBJ2-5, with D tentatively TRBD2 (6 bases). The V end was cut by 1 base, the J end by 4 bases, with 16 bases between. The CDR3 sequence is 16 residues long. Looked up from germline, CDR1 is LGHDT and CDR2 is YNNKEL (reference sequence). CDR3 in amino acids: CASSQGTIAGGETQYF. In DNA form, the CDR3 reads TGTGCCAGCAGCCAAGGGACTATAGCTGGAGGAGAGACCCAGTACTTC.

This rearrangement joins TRBV24-1 to TRBJ2-3; the match to TRBD1 covers 10 bases. V shed 4 bases, J shed 4 bases, and the junction held 7 bases outside the gene matches. The CDR3 consists of 16 residues. Germline assignment: CDR1 KGHDR and CDR2 SFDVKD. The CDR3 sequence is CATSDSGTGAADTQYF. CDR3 coding DNA: TGTGCCACCAGTGACTCGGGGACAGGGGCAGCAGATACGCAGTATTTT.

The genes are TRBV6-5 and TRBJ2-7; D remains unclear. The CDR3 length is 15 residues. Looked up from germline, CDR1 is MNHEY and CDR2 is SVGAGI. Deletions cut 2 bases from V and 1 base from J, with 12 bases between. CDR3 nucleotide sequence: TGTGCCAGCAGTTACACGGCAGTGAGGTCCTACGAGCAGTACTTC. Translation: CASSYTAVRSYEQYF.

The chain joins TRBV5-1 to TRBJ2-3, with D perhaps TRBD2 (5 bases). The V gene's germline CDR1 is SGHRS and CDR2 YFSETQ. The V end was cut by 0 bases, the J end by 5 bases, with 22 bases between. This CDR3 has 18 amino acids. CDR3 sequence reads: CASSLAKVASGVGDTQYF. The DNA for the CDR3 is TGCGCCAGCAGCTTGGCCAAAGTAGCTTCCGGGGTCGGAGATACGCAGTATTTT.

The chain combines TRBV19 with TRBJ1-5, with 7 nucleotides matching TRBD1. J was trimmed by 6 bases and V by 0 bases; bases with no gene match: 5. The CDR3 spans 15 residues. Germline CDR1 reads LNHDA; CDR2 reads SQIVND (reference sequence). CDR3: CASSIDRQGGQPQHF. DNA for the CDR3: TGTGCCAGTAGTATAGATCGACAGGGAGGTCAGCCCCAGCATTTT.

This clone has more than one count but fewer than ten. CDR3 amino acids: CASSLQPQPQHF. For the CDR3, the DNA is TGTGCCAGCAGTCTACAGCCTCAGCCCCAGCATTTT. The genes are TRBV12-3 or TRBV12-4 and TRBJ1-5; no clear D gene. V gave up 5 bases and J gave up 6 bases, with 8 bases separating them. The CDR3 loop spans 12 amino acids.

The chain joins TRBV19 to TRBJ2-1, with D tentatively TRBD1 (5 bases). The CDR3 covers 14 residues. Germline CDR1 reads LNHDA; CDR2 reads SQIVND (reference sequence). V was cut by 5 bases and J by 7 bases, with 15 bases left in between. The CDR3 reads CASSYRREGNEQFF. CDR3 DNA: TGTGCCAGTAGTTACCGCAGGGAAGGGAATGAGCAGTTCTTC.

This chain joins TRBV20-1 and TRBJ1-5; the D gene is possibly TRBD1 (5 bases). Trimming pared 5 bases from V and 11 bases from J, leaving 13 bases between. The germline gives CDR1 DFQATT, CDR2 SNEGSKA (reference sequence). This CDR3 has 11 residues. The CDR3 loop reads CSALRQQAQHF. CDR3 coding DNA: TGCAGTGCTCTCCGACAGCAGGCCCAGCATTTT.

The gene calls are TRBV14 and TRBJ2-1, with TRBD2 matching 8 bases. CDR1 SGHDN and CDR2 FVKESK come from the germline V gene. This CDR3 region has 15 residues. Unmatched junction bases numbered 5, after V lost 4 bases and J lost 3 bases. The CDR3 protein is CASSPWREDYNEQFF. CDR3 nucleotide sequence: TGTGCCAGCAGCCCCTGGCGGGAGGACTACAATGAGCAGTTCTTC.

J is TRBJ1-2 and V is TRBV15; tentatively, D is TRBD1 (5 bases). The CDR3 covers 14 residues. Germline CDR1 LNHNV, CDR2 YYDKDF (reference sequence). V lost 3 bases to trimming and J lost 3 bases, with 11 bases between them. CDR3 DNA: TGTGCCACCAGCAGGCTGGACAAAGACTATGGCTACACCTTC. Its protein is CATSRLDKDYGYTF. The full variable domain, rest sourced from reference TRBV15 and TRBJ1-2, is DAMVIQNPRYQVTQFGKPVTLSCSQTLNHNVMYWYQQKSSQAPKLLFHYYDKDFNNEADTPDNFQSRRPNTSFCFLDIRSPGLGDTAMYLCATSRLDKDYGYTFGSGTRLTVV.

This clone was observed once. V gene TRBV29-1 combines with J gene TRBJ1-2, with D unclear. Germline V CDR1 and CDR2: SQVTM, ANQGSEA. Trimming took off 1 base at V and 1 base at J, with 4 bases between the two ends. The CDR3 is 12 amino acids. The CDR3 here is CSVEGLNYGYTF. The CDR3 DNA sequence: TGCAGCGTTGAAGGGCTTAACTATGGCTACACCTTC.

V usage is TRBV10-2 and J usage is TRBJ1-1, with a possible D match to TRBD1 (6 bases). Germline V gene data show CDR1 as WSHSY and CDR2 as SAAADI. The CDR3 is 14 amino acids. V was pared by 6 bases and J by 6 bases, with 17 bases between. CDR3 sequence: CASREQGANSEAFF. In DNA form, the CDR3 reads TGCGCCAGCAGGGAACAGGGCGCCAACTCTGAAGCTTTCTTT.

The rearrangement uses TRBV24-1 and TRBJ2-1; 8 bases are shared with TRBD2. Germline CDR1 is KGHDR and CDR2 is SFDVKD. This CDR3 is built from 15 residues. The V gene end was trimmed by 0 bases and the J gene end by 5 bases; junction bases not matched to a gene: 2. CDR3 in DNA: TGTGCCACCAGTGATTTGACTAGCGGTCACAATGAGCAGTTCTTC. Its translation is CATSDLTSGHNEQFF.

This chain uses TRBV10-1 with TRBJ1-1; weak D call: TRBD1 (6 bases). V was pared by 10 bases and J by 4 bases, with 16 bases between. Germline values: CDR1 WNHNN, CDR2 SYGVQD (reference sequence). The CDR3 is 13 amino acids. CDR3 amino acids: CATQRGRGTEAFF. The CDR3 DNA reads as TGCGCCACTCAGCGGGGCAGGGGCACTGAAGCTTTCTTT.

The chain couples TRBV5-1 to TRBJ2-1, with a weak D call TRBD2 (6 bases). The germline V gene encodes CDR1 SGHRS and CDR2 YFSETQ. Deletions cut 4 bases from V and 0 bases from J, with 11 bases between. CDR3 length equals 15 residues. In DNA form, the CDR3 reads TGCGCCAGCAGCGCCGGGACTGTCTCCTACAATGAGCAGTTCTTC. Translated, it gives CASSAGTVSYNEQFF.

Turning to this clone: The sample carries other DNA sequences with the same CDR3. The rearrangement joins TRBV3-1 (or the pseudogene TRBV3-2) to TRBJ2-7; the D gene is possibly TRBD2 (5 bases). This CDR3 comprises 11 residues. V was pared by 4 bases and J by 6 bases, with 7 bases between. Germline V CDR1 and CDR2: LGHDT, YNNKEL (reference sequence). CDR3 protein: CASSLRGEQYF. As DNA, the CDR3 is TGTGCCAGCAGCCTTCGGGGCGAGCAGTACTTC.

The chain uses TRBV7-9 and TRBJ1-5; D not resolved. V was pared by 3 bases and J by 6 bases, with 6 bases between. This CDR3 has 12 amino acids. Germline V gene lookup returns CDR1 SEHNR and CDR2 FQNEAQ (reference sequence). This chain's CDR3 is CASSFYSQPQHF. CDR3 DNA: TGTGCCAGCAGCTTCTATAGTCAGCCCCAGCATTTT. The full variable domain, in which reference TRBV7-9 and TRBJ1-5 provide the parts outside the CDR3, is DTGVSQNPRHKITKRGQNVTFRCDPISEHNRLYWYRQTLGQGPEFLTYFQNEAQLEKSRLLSDRFSAERPKGSFSTLEIQRTEQGDSAMYLCASSFYSQPQHFGDGTRLSIL.

The chain couples TRBV3-1 (or the pseudogene TRBV3-2) to TRBJ2-7; TRBD2 matches 9 bases. Germline CDR1 and CDR2: LGHDT and YNNKEL (reference sequence). The length of the CDR3 is 16 residues. Losses at the gene ends were 4 bases for V and 6 bases for J; bases not matched to a gene: 13. The CDR3 here is CASSPLAGVLGGEQYF. The CDR3, as DNA: TGTGCCAGCAGCCCCTTAGCGGGAGTATTAGGCGGCGAGCAGTACTTC.

This clone came up a few times. The J gene is TRBJ1-2, the V gene TRBV5-1, with 8 bases aligning to TRBD1. The CDR3 sequence is 12 residues long. V lost 5 bases and J lost 6; bases outside the gene matches: 3. Per the germline V gene, CDR1 is SGHRS and CDR2 is YFSETQ. CDR3 coding DNA: TGCGCCAGCAGTGGACAGGGCGATGGCTACACCTTC. The encoded protein is CASSGQGDGYTF. Full variable domain (remainder filled in from reference TRBV5-1 and TRBJ1-2): KAGVTQTPRYLIKTRGQQVTLSCSPISGHRSVSWYQQTPGQGLQFLFEYFSETQRNKGNFPGRFSGRQFSNSRSEMNVSTLELGDSALYLCASSGQGDGYTFGSGTRLTVV.

Here the CDR3 DNA reads TGTGCCAGCACTGTACCGGGACAGGGTTATGGCTACACCTTC. It encodes CASTVPGQGYGYTF. The genes are TRBV6-5 and TRBJ1-2, with 9 bases aligning to TRBD1. CDR1 is MNHEY, CDR2 SVGAGI, per germline. The V gene end was trimmed by 7 bases and the J gene end by 5 bases; junction bases not matched to a gene: 8. CDR3 length: 14 amino acids.

The CDR3, as DNA: TGTGCCAGCAGCACTAGGGGGCGAGGAGGCTACACCTTC. Translating gives CASSTRGRGGYTF. The chain recombines TRBV27 with TRBJ1-2, with 7 bases that match TRBD1. The CDR3 totals 13 residues. CDR1 MNHEY and CDR2 SMNVEV come from the germline V gene (reference sequence). V lost 6 bases and J lost 8; bases outside the gene matches: 9.